This T cell receptor beta chain was obtained from a study of cytotoxic CD8 clonotypes in ibrutinib-treated CLL. Germline loops: CDR1 SGHTA, CDR2 FQGNSA. The CDR3 contains 14 residues. Trimming pared 5 bases from V and 8 bases from J, leaving 18 bases between. Repertoires were generated with immunoSEQ multiplex PCR, while TCRdb's copy carries only in-frame clones and drops some. Among about 97,000 clones listed, almost 80% were seen once. In its sample, this clone was seen once. The V gene is TRBV7-2, the J gene TRBJ1-2, with a weak D call TRBD1 (5 bases). The receptor's source is a human donor with chronic lymphocytic leukemia. Sequencing was performed on PBMCs, taken after 12 months of ibrutinib treatment. Here the CDR3 reads CASSPSIDSGGYTF. The CDR3 DNA sequence: TGTGCCAGCAGCCCATCTATAGACAGTGGAGGCTACACCTTC.